This is a list of T cell receptor beta chains from one sample in a study of prognosis after radiotherapy for stage I lung cancer. MiXCR was run by TCRdb on the multiplex PCR reads, yielding one entry per CDR3 protein. This sample has 20,000 to 30,000 distinct CDR3 sequences, with roughly 40% found just once. Sequences were derived from PBMCs, sampled before or after stereotactic body radiation therapy (not recorded which). Every receptor here comes from a donor over 45 with non-small cell lung cancer. Each CDR3 is given with its conserved first and last residue. The D gene is left open where the match is weak. The listing skips clone size in some rows; elsewhere it reads once, few, many or a size class.

D: TRBD2; size: many; V: TRBV3-1; J: TRBJ2-1; DNA: TGTGCCAGCAGCCAGGGAGGACTAGCGGGAGGGAAGTTCTTC; CDR3: CASSQGGLAGGKFF
D: NA; size: medium-sized; V: TRBV5-1; J: TRBJ2-2; DNA: TGCGCCAGCAGCTTGGTTTTAGCTGGTCCCGGGGAGCTGTTTTTT; CDR3: CASSLVLAGPGELFF
D: NA; size: NA; V: TRBV11-2; J: TRBJ1-2; DNA: TGTGCCAGCAGCCCTCAGGGACCTTACTATGGCTACACCTTC; CDR3: CASSPQGPYYGYTF
D: NA; size: NA; V: TRBV6-5; J: TRBJ2-7; DNA: TGTGCCAGCAGTTACCGCCAGACTACAACCTCCTACGAGCAGTACTTC; CDR3: CASSYRQTTTSYEQYF
D: TRBD1; size: NA; V: TRBV6-5; J: TRBJ2-1; DNA: TGTGCCAGCAGTTACTCGAAACAGGGGCTCTCCTACAATGAGCAGTTCTTC; CDR3: CASSYSKQGLSYNEQFF
D: NA; size: many; V: TRBV9; J: TRBJ1-2; DNA: TGTGCCAGCAGCGCAAACTATGGCTACACCTTC; CDR3: CASSANYGYTF
D: NA; size: many; V: TRBV19; J: TRBJ1-2; DNA: TGTGCCAGTAGTGGACACTGGGGTGGACACTATGGCTACACCTTC; CDR3: CASSGHWGGHYGYTF
D: TRBD2; size: NA; V: TRBV6-1; J: TRBJ2-3; DNA: TGTGCCAGCATTACCGGTGAACTAGCGGGGGGGAGAGATACGCAGTATTTT; CDR3: CASITGELAGGRDTQYF
D: NA; size: many; V: TRBV10-3; J: TRBJ2-5; DNA: TGTGCCACATTCCCGGACATCGGAACGGACTACCAAGAGACCCAGTACTTC; CDR3: CATFPDIGTDYQETQYF
D: TRBD1; size: NA; V: TRBV5-1; J: TRBJ2-7; DNA: TGCGCCAGTACCCGGGCCTGGACAGGCTCCTACGAGCAGTACTTC; CDR3: CASTRAWTGSYEQYF
D: TRBD2; size: NA; V: TRBV2; J: TRBJ2-3; DNA: TGTGCCAGCAATATACTAGCGTGGATTGGCACAGATACGCAGTATTTT; CDR3: CASNILAWIGTDTQYF
D: TRBD2; size: NA; V: TRBV6-4; J: TRBJ2-5; DNA: TGTGCCAGCAGTTTAAGGCCTAGCGGGAGTTACCAAGAGACCCAGTACTTC; CDR3: CASSLRPSGSYQETQYF
D: NA; size: many; V: TRBV6-1; J: TRBJ2-7; DNA: TGTGCCAGCAGTGACATCGGGGTCCCCTACGAGCAGTACTTC; CDR3: CASSDIGVPYEQYF
D: TRBD2; size: many; V: TRBV9; J: TRBJ2-2; DNA: TGTGCCAGCAGCGCACAACTAGCGGGAGGCAGGGAGCTGTTTTTT; CDR3: CASSAQLAGGRELFF
D: NA; size: NA; V: TRBV20-1; J: TRBJ1-4; DNA: TGCAGTGCTAGAGATTGGGGACGGACAGTGCCGAATGAAAAACTGTTTTTT; CDR3: CSARDWGRTVPNEKLFF
D: NA; size: NA; V: TRBV19; J: TRBJ1-5; DNA: TGTGCCAGTAACCCAGGGCCCAATCAGCCCCAGCATTTT; CDR3: CASNPGPNQPQHF
D: NA; size: many; V: TRBV18; J: TRBJ1-3; DNA: TGTGCCAGCTCCCGTACCTCGCCGGGGGCGAGTGGAAACACCATATATTTT; CDR3: CASSRTSPGASGNTIYF
D: TRBD2; size: NA; V: TRBV30; J: TRBJ2-5; DNA: TGTGCCTGGAGTACCCGGGGGGGTCGAGAGACCCGGTACTTC; CDR3: CAWSTRGGRETRYF
D: TRBD1; size: many; V: TRBV14; J: TRBJ1-4; DNA: TGTGCCAGCAGCCCCTCGGGCAGGGGGCGGGATGAAAAACTGTTTTTT; CDR3: CASSPSGRGRDEKLFF
D: NA; size: medium-sized; V: TRBV6-8; J: TRBJ2-1; DNA: TGTGCCAGCGCCCACTTATATGGCTCCTACAATGAGCAGTTCTTC; CDR3: CASAHLYGSYNEQFF
D: TRBD1; size: NA; V: TRBV6-9; J: TRBJ2-7; DNA: TGTGCCAGCAGTTGGACAGGGGGAAACGAGCAGTACTTC; CDR3: CASSWTGGNEQYF
D: TRBD2; size: many; V: TRBV6-2/TRBV6-3; J: TRBJ2-5; DNA: TGTGCCAGGTATGGGACTAGCGGACCGCCCCCCGAAGAGACCCAGTACTTC; CDR3: CARYGTSGPPPEETQYF
D: TRBD1; size: many; V: TRBV3-1; J: TRBJ1-2; DNA: TGTGCCAGCAGCCGGGACAGGGGGCGCGGCTATGGCTACACCTTC; CDR3: CASSRDRGRGYGYTF
D: NA; size: NA; V: TRBV2; J: TRBJ2-1; DNA: TGTGCCAGCAGGGAATCTCACTATAGATCCTACAATGAGCAGTTCTTC; CDR3: CASRESHYRSYNEQFF
D: TRBD2; size: many; V: TRBV29-1; J: TRBJ2-3; DNA: TGCAGCGTGGAGCGGGGGAACACAGATACGCAGTATTTT; CDR3: CSVERGNTDTQYF
D: NA; size: many; V: TRBV20-1; J: TRBJ2-5; DNA: TGCAGTACCCCCGCCTATACCGGCCCCTGGCGAAGCCCTCCGACCCAGTACTTC; CDR3: CSTPAYTGPWRSPPTQYF
D: NA; size: many; V: TRBV2; J: TRBJ1-3; DNA: TGTGCCAGCAGTGTGAAGAGCTCTGGAAACACCATATATTTT; CDR3: CASSVKSSGNTIYF
D: TRBD1; size: many; V: TRBV19; J: TRBJ2-5; DNA: TGTGCCAGTTCACGACATCCGACAGGGACCCAAGAGACCCAGTACTTC; CDR3: CASSRHPTGTQETQYF